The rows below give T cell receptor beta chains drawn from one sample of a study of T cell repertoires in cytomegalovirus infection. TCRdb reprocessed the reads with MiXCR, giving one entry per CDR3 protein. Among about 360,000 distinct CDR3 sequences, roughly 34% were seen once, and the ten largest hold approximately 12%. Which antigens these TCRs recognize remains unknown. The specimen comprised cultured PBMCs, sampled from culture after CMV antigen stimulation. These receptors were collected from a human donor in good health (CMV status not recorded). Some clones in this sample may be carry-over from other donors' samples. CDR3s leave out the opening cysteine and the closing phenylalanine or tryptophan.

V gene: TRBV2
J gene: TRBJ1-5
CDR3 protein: ASRLQDYQPQH

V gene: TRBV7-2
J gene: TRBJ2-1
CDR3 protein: ASSPGQGLWDEQF

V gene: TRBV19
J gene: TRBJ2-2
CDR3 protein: ASGHGNTGELF

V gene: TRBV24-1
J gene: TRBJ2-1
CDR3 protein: ATSGEAGTAFWGEQF

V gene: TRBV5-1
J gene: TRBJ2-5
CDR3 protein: ASSSLPSGYQETQY

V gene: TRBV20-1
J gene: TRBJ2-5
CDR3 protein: SARDLTQTQY

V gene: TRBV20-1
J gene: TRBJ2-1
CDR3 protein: SASSGPAYNEQF

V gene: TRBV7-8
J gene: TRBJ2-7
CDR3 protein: ASFGAGENEQY

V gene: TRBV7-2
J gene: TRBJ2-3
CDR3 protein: ASSFQSGSFVDTQY

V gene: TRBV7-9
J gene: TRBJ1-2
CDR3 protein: ASSLWGRIGVDYGYT

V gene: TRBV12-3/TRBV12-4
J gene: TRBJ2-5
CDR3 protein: ASSPPDRGIETQY

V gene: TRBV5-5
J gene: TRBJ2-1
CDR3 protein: ASSWAGTRGYNEQF

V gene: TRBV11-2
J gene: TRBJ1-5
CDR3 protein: ASSLGVSGNQPQH

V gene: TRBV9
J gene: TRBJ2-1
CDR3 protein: ASSVELAGDHEQF

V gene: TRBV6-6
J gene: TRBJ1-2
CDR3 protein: ASRPGPVYGYT

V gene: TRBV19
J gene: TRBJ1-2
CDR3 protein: ASNRWGGIYGYT

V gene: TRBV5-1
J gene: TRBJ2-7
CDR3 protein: ASSLDRVNYEQY

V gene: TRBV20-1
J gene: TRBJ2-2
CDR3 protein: SARDQGLAGSAGELF

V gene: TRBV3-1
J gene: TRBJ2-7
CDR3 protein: ASSQVLTSGRREQY

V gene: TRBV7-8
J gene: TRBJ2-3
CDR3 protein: ASSAGLGGRTDTQY

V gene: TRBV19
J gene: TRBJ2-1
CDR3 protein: ASGLAHVNEQF

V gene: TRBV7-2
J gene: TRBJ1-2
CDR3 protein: ASSRAGYYGYT

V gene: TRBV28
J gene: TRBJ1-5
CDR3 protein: ASSYPGGLTNQPQH

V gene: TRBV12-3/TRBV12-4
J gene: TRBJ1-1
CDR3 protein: ASSSRGMNTEAF

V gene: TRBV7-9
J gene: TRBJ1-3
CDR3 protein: ASRPAGRSGNTIY

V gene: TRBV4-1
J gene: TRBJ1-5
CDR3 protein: ASRPLLERGNQPQH

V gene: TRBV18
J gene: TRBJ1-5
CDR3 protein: ASSWDRAVQPQH

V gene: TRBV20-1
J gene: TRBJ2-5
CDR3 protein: SARRVDSGQGTQY

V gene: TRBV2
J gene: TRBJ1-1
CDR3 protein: ASSKRVTSNTEAF

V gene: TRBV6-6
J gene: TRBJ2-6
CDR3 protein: ASSYSFEGQGPSGANVLT

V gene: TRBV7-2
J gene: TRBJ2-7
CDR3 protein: ASSLGSSESYEQY

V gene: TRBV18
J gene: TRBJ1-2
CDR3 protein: ASSPSRDSGYT

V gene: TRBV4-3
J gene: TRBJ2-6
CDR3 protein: ASSQDRHSGANVLT

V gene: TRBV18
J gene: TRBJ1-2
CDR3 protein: ASSLPQGGYGYT

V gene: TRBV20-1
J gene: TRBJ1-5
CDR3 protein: SAAPSGHVNQPQH

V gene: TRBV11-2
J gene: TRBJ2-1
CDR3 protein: ASSVGAVLSSYNEQF

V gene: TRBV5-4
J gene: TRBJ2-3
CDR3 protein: ATQQTGDTQY

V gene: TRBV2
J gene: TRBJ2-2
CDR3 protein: ASRPGEMNTGELF

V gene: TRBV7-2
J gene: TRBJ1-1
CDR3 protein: ASSLTVMNTEAF

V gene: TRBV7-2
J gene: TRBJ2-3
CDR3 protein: ASTVDGGTDTQY

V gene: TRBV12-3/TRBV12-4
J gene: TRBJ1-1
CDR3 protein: ASRSNTEAF

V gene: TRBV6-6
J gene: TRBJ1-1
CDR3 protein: ASRGTDQNTEAF

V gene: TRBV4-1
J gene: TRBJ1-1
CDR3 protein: ASSRGDSHYTEAF

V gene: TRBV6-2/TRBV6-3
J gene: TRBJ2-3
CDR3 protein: ASSSRRAGGLFLTDTQY

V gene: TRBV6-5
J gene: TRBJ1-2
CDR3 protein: ASSGRLYGYT

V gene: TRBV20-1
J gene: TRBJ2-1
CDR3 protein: SASQPGLAGNEQF

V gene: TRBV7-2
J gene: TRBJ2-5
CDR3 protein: ASSFRTSQETQY

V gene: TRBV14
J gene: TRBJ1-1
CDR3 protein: ASSQLSEAF

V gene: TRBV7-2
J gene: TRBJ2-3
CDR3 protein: ASSLLLAGFTDTQY

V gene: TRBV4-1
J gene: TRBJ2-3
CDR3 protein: ASSQPTSGRADTQY

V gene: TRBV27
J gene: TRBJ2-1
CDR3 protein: ASSLGYYLVNEQF

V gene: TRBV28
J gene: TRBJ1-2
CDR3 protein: ASSPTRRVGYGYT

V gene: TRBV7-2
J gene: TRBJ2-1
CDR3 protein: ASSPSGTQF

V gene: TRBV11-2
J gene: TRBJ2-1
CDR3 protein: ASSPPGNEQF

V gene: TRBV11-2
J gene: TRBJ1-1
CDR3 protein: ASSLLRDTEAF

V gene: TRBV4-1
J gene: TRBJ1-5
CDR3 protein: ASSQEGGGYSNQPQH

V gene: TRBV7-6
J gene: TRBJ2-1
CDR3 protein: ASRSGQGASF